One and the same sample provided the 12 T cell receptor beta chains below, sequenced in a study of T cell repertoires in cytomegalovirus infection (dated by TCRdb to between 2019 and 2020). Sequencing relied on an Illumina HiSeq 1500. Starting from the raw public reads, TCRdb applied fastp trimming at Q25, assembled clones with MiXCR and retained in-frame beta chains. Each CDR3 protein gets just one entry, which takes the most common genes and DNA from the rows behind it. The sample contains 300,000 to 400,000 distinct CDR3 sequences, 18% of them found a single time. The ten biggest clones cover about 10% of the sample. Sequenced sample: PBMCs. The receptors were sampled from a human donor in good health (CMV status not recorded). Some clones in this sample may be carry-over from other donors' samples.

Only a few counts were recorded for this clonotype. The V gene is TRBV10-2, the J gene TRBJ2-3; TRBD2 might be the D (5 bases). Germline V gene sequence: CDR1 WSHSY, CDR2 SAAADI. The CDR3 loop spans 16 amino acids. The V and J ends lost 7 bases and 0 bases respectively, with 17 bases between them. As DNA, the CDR3 is TGCGCCAGCACCCCCTGGGAGCGGACTAGCACAGATACGCAGTATTTT. Its translation: CASTPWERTSTDTQYF.

The chain recombines TRBV2 with TRBJ1-5, with D unresolved. The CDR3 spans 15 residues. V was trimmed by 7 bases and J by 1 base, leaving 14 bases between them. CDR1 SNHLY and CDR2 FYNNEI come from the germline V gene. The CDR3 region is CASNRGPGSNQPQHF. In DNA form, the CDR3 reads TGTGCCAGCAACCGAGGGCCAGGAAGCAATCAGCCCCAGCATTTT. Together with reference TRBV2 and TRBJ1-5, the CDR3 gives the full variable domain: EPEVTQTPSHQVTQMGQEVILRCVPISNHLYFYWYRQILGQKVEFLVSFYNNEISEKSEIFDDQFSVERPDGSNFTLKIRSTKLEDSAMYFCASNRGPGSNQPQHFGDGTRLSIL.

The DNA for the CDR3 is TGCGCCAGCCGCAACAACCCGGGAGTCAACTATGGCTACACCTTC. Its protein product is CASRNNPGVNYGYTF. This sequence joins TRBV5-1 and TRBJ1-2; D ambiguous. This CDR3 comprises 15 residues. Germline V gene sequence: CDR1 SGHRS, CDR2 YFSETQ. V lost 7 bases, J lost 2 bases, and 18 bases lay in between. Combining the CDR3 with reference TRBV5-1 and TRBJ1-2 gives the whole variable domain KAGVTQTPRYLIKTRGQQVTLSCSPISGHRSVSWYQQTPGQGLQFLFEYFSETQRNKGNFPGRFSGRQFSNSRSEMNVSTLELGDSALYLCASRNNPGVNYGYTFGSGTRLTVV.

There are a few counts of this clonotype. The chain recombines TRBV12-3 or TRBV12-4 with TRBJ2-1, with D unresolved. This CDR3 is 15 amino acids long. Trimming took 7 bases from V and 5 from J, leaving 18 bases between them. CDR3 sequence: CASTLHGPIDNEQFF. Here the CDR3 DNA reads TGTGCCAGCACCCTACACGGGCCGATTGACAATGAGCAGTTCTTC.

This clonotype was seen at least ten times. V usage is TRBV6-1 and J usage is TRBJ1-2, with D hard to call. With 8 bases removed from V and 3 bases from J, the gap between germline ends came to 13 bases. The CDR3 extends over 13 amino acids. Germline assignment: CDR1 MNHNS and CDR2 SASEGT. CDR3: CASGRRPDYGYTF. CDR3 bases: TGTGCCAGCGGCAGGCGGCCGGACTATGGCTACACCTTC.

The table lists this clonotype with many counts. The chain combines TRBV7-2 with TRBJ2-3; TRBD2 matches 7 bases. CDR1 is SGHTA and CDR2 is FQGNSA in the germline V gene. V shed 8 bases, J shed 1 base, and the junction held 6 bases outside the gene matches. The CDR3 is 14 residues long. CDR3 amino acids: CASGRAGGTDTQYF. The CDR3 DNA sequence: TGTGCCAGCGGACGGGCGGGGGGCACAGATACGCAGTATTTT.

This rearrangement joins TRBV16 to TRBJ2-3, with TRBD1 matching 9 bases. V was clipped by 8 bases and J by 3 bases; unmatched bases: 9. Germline-derived CDR1 and CDR2 are KGHSY and FQNENV. The CDR3 is made up of 15 amino acids. CDR3 DNA: TGTGCCAGCGCCCTGGACAGGGGAGAAACAGATACGCAGTATTTT. Amino acids: CASALDRGETDTQYF.

The V gene is TRBV7-9, the J gene TRBJ1-5; no clear D gene. The germline V gene encodes CDR1 SEHNR and CDR2 FQNEAQ (reference sequence). The V and J ends lost 5 bases and 5 bases respectively, with 10 bases between them. This CDR3 is 13 amino acids long. The CDR3 DNA follows: TGTGCCAGCAGCCGCAGTTTGGATCAGCCCCAGCATTTT. Translated: CASSRSLDQPQHF.

This clonotype came up a few times. The chain links TRBV29-1 to TRBJ2-1; the D call may be TRBD1 or TRBD2 (6 bases each). CDR3 length equals 15 residues. The V gene's germline CDR1 is SQVTM and CDR2 ANQGSEA. V dropped 4 bases and J dropped 0 bases, with 13 bases sitting between them. CDR3 DNA: TGCAGCGTTGTCGGGGGCAGGCTCTCCTACAATGAGCAGTTCTTC. It is translated as CSVVGGRLSYNEQFF.

At least ten counts were recorded for this clonotype. As DNA, the CDR3 is TGTGCCAGCAGCCCCACGGGAGGGGGCGAGTACTCCCGGAGGGGGCGGGACCCCTACAATGAGCAGTTCTTC. This gives the protein CASSPTGGGEYSRRGRDPYNEQFF. This sequence joins TRBV7-8 and TRBJ2-1, with D possibly being TRBD2 (8 bases). The germline CDR1 and CDR2 sequences are SGHVS and FQNEAQ. This CDR3 spans 24 amino acids. Trimming removed 5 bases at V and 2 bases at J, with 40 bases between.

This clonotype was seen more than once but under ten times. CDR3 protein: CASSPGMNTGELFF. CDR3 coding DNA: TGTGCCAGCTCACCAGGGATGAACACCGGGGAGCTGTTTTTT. The J gene is TRBJ2-2, the V gene TRBV18; D is undetermined. Trimming shortened V by 2 bases and J by 1 base, and 5 bases separated the two germline ends. The germline CDR1 and CDR2 sequences are KGHSH and LQKENI. This CDR3 has 14 residues.

The rearrangement links TRBV6-1 to TRBJ2-7; D is ambiguous. Deletions cut 6 bases from V and 3 bases from J, with 9 bases between. Looked up from germline, CDR1 is MNHNS and CDR2 is SASEGT. The CDR3 totals 12 residues. CDR3 in amino acids: CASRVGDYEQYF. DNA of the CDR3: TGTGCCAGCAGGGTCGGAGACTACGAGCAGTACTTC.